Shown below are 29 T cell receptor beta chains from a single sample sequenced in a study of shared clonotypes between healthy human individuals. Profiling relied on immunoSEQ multiplex PCR, and the TCRdb table lists in-frame clones only, not all of them. The top ten clones hold approximately 0.41% of a sample with fewer than 3 million clones, about 90% of them seen once. The source material was naive CD4+ T cells from PBMCs. Subset reported: CD45RA+ positively selected. The receptor source for this set is a man younger than 30 in good health. Some clones in this sample may be carry-over from other donors' samples.

About this clone itself: The sample has other DNA sequences that encode this CDR3 too. This chain joins TRBV2 and TRBJ1-5; D remains unclear. This CDR3 has 13 residues. Per germline, CDR1 SNHLY and CDR2 FYNNEI. V lost 1 base to trimming and J lost 4 bases, with 5 bases between them. The CDR3 nucleotides are TGTGCCAGCAGTGAAGAGGGAAATCAGCCCCAGCATTTT. Protein sequence: CASSEEGNQPQHF.

V and J are TRBV18 and TRBJ2-1; no firm D call. The CDR3 length is 14 residues. Germline CDR1 reads KGHSH; CDR2 reads LQKENI. The V gene lost 1 base and the J gene lost 4 bases, with 8 bases spanning the gap. The chain's CDR3 is CASSPLTPYNEQFF. The CDR3 nucleotides read TGTGCCAGCTCACCACTGACGCCGTACAATGAGCAGTTCTTC.

The chain uses TRBV19 and TRBJ2-4, with D hard to call. Germline assignment: CDR1 LNHDA and CDR2 SQIVND (reference sequence). V lost 5 bases, J lost 1 base, and 24 bases lay in between. The CDR3 totals 19 residues. In nucleotides, the CDR3 is TGTGCCAGTAGTCCCCCTCGCGGTGTAGCTCTCTTTGCCAAAAACATTCAGTACTTC. It codes for CASSPPRGVALFAKNIQYF.

The gene calls are TRBV5-4 and TRBJ2-1; TRBD2 is a possible D gene (6 bases). The CDR3 length is 17 residues. Trimming took off 1 base at V and 10 bases at J, with 24 bases between the two ends. The germline gives CDR1 SGHNT, CDR2 YYREEE (reference sequence). CDR3 region: CASSLRPENGSWWEQFF. Here the CDR3 DNA reads TGTGCCAGCAGCTTGAGACCCGAAAACGGGAGTTGGTGGGAGCAGTTCTTC.

The V gene is TRBV19, the J gene TRBJ2-7; TRBD1 aligns across 11 bases. The ends lost 5 bases at V and 2 bases at J; junction bases unmatched: 11. This CDR3 comprises 17 residues. The germline V gene has CDR1 LNHDA and CDR2 SQIVND (reference sequence). The CDR3 region is CASSYQLGGQGAYEQYF. For the CDR3, the DNA is TGTGCCAGTAGTTACCAGCTAGGGGGACAGGGGGCCTACGAGCAGTACTTC.

In its sample, this clone was seen once. This sequence joins TRBV19 and TRBJ1-2; 7 bases line up with TRBD1. The germline CDR1 and CDR2 sequences are LNHDA and SQIVND (reference sequence). V dropped 6 bases and J dropped 2; count of bases not matched to a gene: 9. This CDR3 contains 15 residues. CDR3 bases: TGTGCCAGTAGAATCAAAGGGACAGTCAACTATGGCTACACCTTC. It specifies CASRIKGTVNYGYTF. Supplemented by reference TRBV19 and TRBJ1-2, the full variable domain reads DGGITQSPKYLFRKEGQNVTLSCEQNLNHDAMYWYRQDPGQGLRLIYYSQIVNDFQKGDIAEGYSVSREKKESFPLTVTSAQKNPTAFYLCASRIKGTVNYGYTFGSGTRLTVV.

This clone was seen a few times. The CDR3 is CASGGGSNQPQHF. The CDR3 DNA reads TGTGCCAGCGGGGGGGGGAGCAATCAGCCCCAGCATTTT. V usage is TRBV27 and J usage is TRBJ1-5; a weak D match, TRBD1 (5 bases). V was trimmed by 8 bases and J by 1 base, leaving 9 bases between them. CDR1 MNHEY and CDR2 SMNVEV come from the germline V gene (reference sequence). The CDR3 totals 13 residues.

This chain links TRBV19 with TRBJ2-7, with 10 bases lining up with TRBD1. CDR3 length equals 15 residues. V dropped 3 bases and J dropped 5; count of bases not matched to a gene: 7. CDR1 is LNHDA and CDR2 is SQIVND in the germline V gene (reference sequence). CDR3 nucleotide sequence: TGTGCCAGTAGTATTGGGACAGGGGCTCAGCACGAGCAGTACTTC. It codes for CASSIGTGAQHEQYF.

V and J are TRBV28 and TRBJ2-1, with D perhaps TRBD2 (6 bases). The V end was cut by 10 bases, the J end by 2 bases, with 9 bases between. The CDR3 has 12 amino acids. Germline V lookup: CDR1 MDHEN, CDR2 SYDVKM. The CDR3 protein is CATGGAYNEQFF. The CDR3 nucleotides are TGTGCCACCGGAGGGGCCTACAATGAGCAGTTCTTC.

The chain recombines TRBV19 with TRBJ1-5; D possibly corresponds to TRBD1 (6 bases). CDR1 and CDR2 from the germline V gene are LNHDA and SQIVND (reference sequence). The CDR3 covers 15 residues. The ends were cut back, 3 bases at V and 1 base at J, with 10 bases in the middle. CDR3 loop: CASSIDRQSNQPQHF. CDR3 nucleotides: TGTGCCAGTAGTATCGACAGGCAAAGCAATCAGCCCCAGCATTTT.

V gene TRBV10-1 combines with J gene TRBJ2-2, with 8 bases matching TRBD2. The V and J ends lost 6 bases and 4 bases, in that order; junction bases with no gene match: 4. CDR3 length: 14 residues. The germline V gene encodes CDR1 WNHNN and CDR2 SYGVQD (reference sequence). CDR3 coding DNA: TGCGCCAGCAGAAGCGGGAGCGGCACCGGGGAGCTGTTTTTT. Its translation: CASRSGSGTGELFF.

As concerns this clone: Mismatch with germline at one junction end may stem from a read error. The J gene is TRBJ2-2, the V gene TRBV10-3; TRBD1 agrees at 9 bases. This CDR3 is built from 18 residues. Germline-derived CDR1 and CDR2 are ENHRY and SYGVKD. Here the CDR3 DNA reads TGTGCCATTAGTGGGACCGGGACAGGGTCCTTCAACACCGGGGAGCTGTTTTTT. This translates into CAISGTGTGSFNTGELFF.

J is TRBJ1-5 and V is TRBV10-3; tentatively, D is TRBD1 (5 bases). Germline CDR1 and CDR2: ENHRY and SYGVKD. There are 18 residues in the CDR3. Trimming pared 0 bases from V and 6 bases from J, leaving 21 bases between. This CDR3 is CAISESVGAAGYGQPQHF. As DNA, the CDR3 is TGTGCCATCAGTGAGTCGGTAGGGGCCGCTGGATACGGTCAGCCCCAGCATTTT.

The CDR3 DNA reads as TGTGCCAGCAGCCGAATAACACCGGGACTAGCGGGAGCGGGGTACCAAGAGACCCAGTACTTC. Its protein product is CASSRITPGLAGAGYQETQYF. The chain has TRBV28 and TRBJ2-5, with 14 bases lining up with TRBD2. V dropped 6 bases and J dropped 0; count of bases not matched to a gene: 18. The CDR3 length is 21 residues. CDR1 and CDR2 (germline): MDHEN, SYDVKM.

The chain has TRBV9 and TRBJ1-3; possible D gene TRBD1, 6 bases. The V and J ends lost 2 bases and 4 bases respectively, with 13 bases between them. The V gene's germline CDR1 is SGDLS and CDR2 YYNGEE. This CDR3 region has 15 residues. The CDR3 protein is CASSVQGLTGNTIYF. The CDR3 nucleotides are TGTGCCAGCAGCGTCCAGGGGCTTACGGGAAACACCATATATTTT.

The chain has TRBV5-4 and TRBJ2-2; 8 nucleotides match TRBD2. V lost 4 bases, J lost 6 bases, and 11 bases stayed unmatched. This CDR3 is 16 amino acids long. Germline V gene data show CDR1 as SGHNT and CDR2 as YYREEE (reference sequence). CDR3 region: CASSGVAAGGSGELFF. As DNA, the CDR3 is TGTGCCAGCAGCGGGGTGGCCGCGGGAGGTTCCGGGGAGCTGTTTTTT.

As regards this clone: The same CDR3 also results from other DNA sequences found in this sample. CDR3 sequence reads: CASSLVAGDGYTF. The CDR3 bases are TGTGCCAGCAGCTTAGTTGCTGGGGATGGCTACACCTTC. The J gene is TRBJ1-2, the V gene TRBV7-2; D remains ambiguous. The CDR3 consists of 13 residues. V lost 1 base and J lost 6, with 9 bases in between. Germline V gene lookup returns CDR1 SGHTA and CDR2 FQGNSA.

The V gene is TRBV2, the J gene TRBJ2-1; no clear D. CDR1 and CDR2 (germline): SNHLY, FYNNEI. CDR3 length: 13 amino acids. Trimming took 7 bases from V and 3 from J, leaving 10 bases between them. CDR3 residues: CASKSTLYNEQFF. The CDR3 DNA reads as TGTGCCAGCAAAAGCACCCTCTACAATGAGCAGTTCTTC.

This clone was detected only once. This sample also contains other DNA sequences that code for the same CDR3. The chain employs TRBV30 and TRBJ2-7; D gene unclear. CDR1 and CDR2 from the germline V gene are GTSNPN and SVGIG (reference sequence). V lost 0 bases to trimming and J lost 4 bases, with 7 bases between them. The CDR3 totals 12 residues. The DNA of the CDR3 is TGTGCCTGGAGTGTAGGGTCATACGAGCAGTACTTC. Amino acids: CAWSVGSYEQYF. Combining the CDR3 with reference TRBV30 and TRBJ2-7 gives the whole variable domain SQTIHQWPATLVQPVGSPLSLECTVEGTSNPNLYWYRQAAGRGLQLLFYSVGIGQISSEVPQNLSASRPQDRQFILSSKKLLLSDSGFYLCAWSVGSYEQYFGPGTRLTVT.

The chain carries TRBV7-8 and TRBJ2-7; D is undetermined. The V end lost 2 bases, the J end lost 3 bases, and 17 bases lay between the germline ends. From germline, CDR1 is SGHVS and CDR2 FQNEAQ. This CDR3 comprises 16 residues. This chain's CDR3 is CASSLISGRGLYEQYF. The CDR3, as DNA: TGTGCCAGCAGCTTAATTAGTGGCCGTGGCCTCTACGAGCAGTACTTC.

The rearrangement joins TRBV28 to TRBJ2-1; the match to TRBD2 covers 7 bases. The germline gives CDR1 MDHEN, CDR2 SYDVKM. Trimming at V came to 8 bases and at J to 8 bases, leaving 12 bases not matched to a gene. The CDR3 has 14 amino acids. CDR3 coding DNA: TGTGCCAGCGCTACCCCTAGCGGCAAACATGAGCAGTTCTTC. This codes for CASATPSGKHEQFF.

Points on this clone: Other DNA sequences in this sample translate to the same CDR3. CDR3 sequence: CAWRGNTDTQYF. CDR3 sequence (DNA): TGTGCCTGGAGGGGGAACACAGATACGCAGTATTTT. This chain links TRBV30 with TRBJ2-3; D call uncertain. CDR1 GTSNPN and CDR2 SVGIG come from the germline V gene (reference sequence). The CDR3 contains 12 residues. V lost 3 bases and J lost 2, with 6 bases in between.

V gene TRBV29-1 combines with J gene TRBJ2-5; a possible D gene is TRBD2 (6 bases). CDR3 length: 12 amino acids. The ends were cut back, 6 bases at V and 0 bases at J, with 8 bases in the middle. Germline V gene data show CDR1 as SQVTM and CDR2 as ANQGSEA. In DNA form, the CDR3 reads TGCAGCGTCCGGGAGTACCAAGAGACCCAGTACTTC. As protein: CSVREYQETQYF.

This chain connects TRBV19 to TRBJ1-2, with TRBD1 matching 7 bases. V trimming: 1 base; J trimming: 4 bases; junction bases outside the gene matches: 6. The germline V gene encodes CDR1 LNHDA and CDR2 SQIVND (reference sequence). The CDR3 consists of 15 residues. CDR3 coding DNA: TGTGCCAGTAGTATAGTCAGGGACAGCTTCTATGGCTACACCTTC. It specifies CASSIVRDSFYGYTF.

With regard to this clone: At one boundary the junction diverges from the germline segment, which might be a read error. The chain has TRBV4-1 and TRBJ1-5; tentative D call: TRBD1 (6 bases). The CDR3 is 17 amino acids. Germline assignment: CDR1 MGHRA and CDR2 YSYEKL. The CDR3 region is CASSQVPRGGRNQPQHF. The CDR3 nucleotides are TGCGCCAGCAGCCAAGTCCCCCGCGGGGGGCGCAACCAGCCCCAGCATTTT.

The chain carries TRBV7-9 and TRBJ1-4; D remains ambiguous. Trimming pared 3 bases from V and 0 bases from J, leaving 11 bases between. The CDR3 extends over 16 amino acids. Germline CDR1 reads SEHNR; CDR2 reads FQNEAQ (reference sequence). In DNA form, the CDR3 reads TGTGCCAGCAGCTTCCGGGGTCCCGCAACTAATGAAAAACTGTTTTTT. Protein product: CASSFRGPATNEKLFF.

The gene calls are TRBV6-6 and TRBJ2-1, with 11 bases matching TRBD2. With V trimmed by 6 bases and J by 7 bases, 11 bases remained unmatched. The CDR3 totals 16 residues. CDR1 is MNHNY and CDR2 is SVGAGI in the germline V gene (reference sequence). The CDR3 coding sequence is TGTGCCAGCAGGTCCACTAGCGGGAGTATCGTAAATGAGCAGTTCTTC. Translating gives CASRSTSGSIVNEQFF.

A few counts support this clone. This sequence joins TRBV10-1 and TRBJ2-2; D call uncertain. Germline V gene data show CDR1 as WNHNN and CDR2 as SYGVQD (reference sequence). The length of the CDR3 is 13 residues. The V end was cut by 4 bases, the J end by 7 bases, with 10 bases between. The CDR3 is CASSAFQSGELFF. CDR3 sequence (DNA): TGCGCCAGCAGTGCTTTCCAGAGCGGGGAGCTGTTTTTT.

V is TRBV5-5 and J is TRBJ2-7, with 9 bases aligning to TRBD1. From germline, CDR1 is SGHKS and CDR2 YYEKEE (reference sequence). The CDR3 runs to 14 residues. The V gene end was trimmed by 6 bases and the J gene end by 1 base; junction bases not matched to a gene: 5. CDR3 in amino acids: CASKRDRASYEQYF. The CDR3 DNA is TGTGCCAGCAAACGGGACAGGGCATCCTACGAGCAGTACTTC.